This TCR beta chain was observed in a study of molecular identifiers for immune sequencing clone quantification. Study conclusions and caveats: Clones exceeding 20 RNA copies carried over 98% of effector molecules but under 1% of naive-cell molecules. Highly expanded clone sizes could be underestimated by identical TCR molecules sharing a barcode.

Bulk TCR libraries were made with methods that had been previously described and with listed TCR primers. From the PCR reads, TCRdb called clonotypes with MiXCR, one entry per CDR3 protein. Of about 510,000 distinct CDR3 sequences in the sample, roughly a fifth were seen once. The sample holds a few counts of this clonotype. The antigen remains unidentified. Germline assignment: CDR1 SGHVS and CDR2 FNYEAQ. The V end lost 5 bases, the J end lost 5 bases, and 12 bases lay between the germline ends. This CDR3 comprises 13 residues. CD8+CD4-CCR7+CD45RA+ sorting gave the naive CD8 T cells. This receptor was taken from a human donor in good health. Some libraries in this study had Jurkat cell RNA spiked in. V is TRBV7-6 and J is TRBJ2-5; no clear D. Input material: naive CD8+ T cells from blood, with Jurkat cell RNA spiked in. Subset here: FACS-sorted CD8+CD4-CCR7+CD45RA+ naive T cells. CDR3 sequence: CASSPDGRETQYF. The CDR3 DNA is TGTGCCAGCAGCCCGGACGGCCGGGAGACCCAGTACTTC.